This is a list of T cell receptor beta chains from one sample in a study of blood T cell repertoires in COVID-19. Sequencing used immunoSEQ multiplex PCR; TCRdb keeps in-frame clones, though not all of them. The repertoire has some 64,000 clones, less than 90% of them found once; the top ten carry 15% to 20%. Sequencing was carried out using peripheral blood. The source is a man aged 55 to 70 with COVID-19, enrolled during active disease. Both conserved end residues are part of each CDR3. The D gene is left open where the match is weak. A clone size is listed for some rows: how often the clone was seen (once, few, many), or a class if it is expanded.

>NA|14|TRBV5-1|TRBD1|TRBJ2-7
TGCGCCAGCAGCTTGGGAGGGACAGGCTACGAGCAGTACTTC
CASSLGGTGYEQYF
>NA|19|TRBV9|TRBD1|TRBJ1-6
TGTGCCAGCAGCGCCACCGTACCGGGACAGGGGATGGTGGATTCACCCCTCCACTTT
CASSATVPGQGMVDSPLHF
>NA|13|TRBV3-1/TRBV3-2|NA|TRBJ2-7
TGTGCCAGCAGCCAAGGGTCGGGAGCCGAGCAGTACTTC
CASSQGSGAEQYF
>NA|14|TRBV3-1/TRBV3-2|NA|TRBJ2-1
TGTGCCAGCAGCCAAAGACAGGTGGACAATGAGCAGTTCTTC
CASSQRQVDNEQFF
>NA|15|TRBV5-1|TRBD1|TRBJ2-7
TGCGCCAGCAGCTTGGCTCAGGGGGCTGTGGGCGAGCAGTACTTC
CASSLAQGAVGEQYF
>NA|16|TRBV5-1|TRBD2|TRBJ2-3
TGCGCCAGCAGCACCGGGACTAGCAGTAGCACAGATACGCAGTATTTT
CASSTGTSSSTDTQYF
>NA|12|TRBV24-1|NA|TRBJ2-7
TGTGCCACCAGTGATCAGTCCTACGAGCAGTACTTC
CATSDQSYEQYF
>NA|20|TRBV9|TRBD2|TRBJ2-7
TGTGCCAGCAGCGTATGGGGGCCTCTCGGGACTAGCGGGAGTGTCAACGAGCAGTACTTC
CASSVWGPLGTSGSVNEQYF
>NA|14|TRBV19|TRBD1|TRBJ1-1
TGTGCCAGTAGTAACCCCGGGACAGTTCTTGAAGCTTTCTTT
CASSNPGTVLEAFF
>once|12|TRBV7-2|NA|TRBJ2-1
TGTGCCAGCAGCTTACTCTCCAATGAGCAGTTCTTC
CASSLLSNEQFF
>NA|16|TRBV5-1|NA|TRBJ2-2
TGCGCCAGCAGCTTGGACGGAGTAACGTACACCGGGGAGCTGTTTTTT
CASSLDGVTYTGELFF
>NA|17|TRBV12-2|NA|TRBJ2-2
TGTGCAAGTCGGATCTTGGCGAAGGGGTTCGGGACCGGGGAGCTGTTTTTT
CASRILAKGFGTGELFF
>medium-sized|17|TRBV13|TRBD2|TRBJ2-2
TGTGCCAGCTCCGTAGGACTAGCGGGAGCGCAGTCCGGGGAGCTGTTTTTT
CASSVGLAGAQSGELFF
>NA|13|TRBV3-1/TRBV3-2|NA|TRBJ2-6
TGTGCCAGCTACAACTCTGGGGCCAACGTCCTGACTTTC
CASYNSGANVLTF
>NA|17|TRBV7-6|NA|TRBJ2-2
TGTGCCAGCAGCTCCTTTATGCCCCTAGTTTCGAACGGGGAGCTGTTTTTT
CASSSFMPLVSNGELFF
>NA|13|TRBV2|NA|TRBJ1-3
TGTGCCAGCATGCAAGACACTGGAAACACCATATATTTT
CASMQDTGNTIYF
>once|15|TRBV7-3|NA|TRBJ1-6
TGTGCCAGCAGCTCGACAGGCGTCTCCAATTCACCCCTCCACTTT
CASSSTGVSNSPLHF
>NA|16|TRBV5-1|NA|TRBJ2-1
TGCGCCAGCAGCTTGACCGGGGAGAGCTCCTACAATGAGCAGTTCTTC
CASSLTGESSYNEQFF
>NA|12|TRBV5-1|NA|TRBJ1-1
TGCGCCAGCAACGACAGCCCCACTGAAGCTTTCTTT
CASNDSPTEAFF
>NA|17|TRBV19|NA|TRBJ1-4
TGTGCCAGTAATGGGGGCAGGGAGGGAACGAAAGGGGAAAAACTGTTTTTT
CASNGGREGTKGEKLFF
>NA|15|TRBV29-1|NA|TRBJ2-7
TGCAGCGTTGAAGGGGCTGGAGGATTTAGTTACGAGCAGTACTTC
CSVEGAGGFSYEQYF
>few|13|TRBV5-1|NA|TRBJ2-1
TGCGCCAGCAGCCGTGACAGGTCGAATGAGCAGTTCTTC
CASSRDRSNEQFF
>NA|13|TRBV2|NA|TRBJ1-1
TGTGCCAGCAGAGCCACCTTGTTGGCTGAAGCTTTCTTT
CASRATLLAEAFF
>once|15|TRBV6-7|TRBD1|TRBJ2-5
TGTGCCAGCAGTTACTCGAGACAGGGGGGAGAGACCCAGTACTTC
CASSYSRQGGETQYF
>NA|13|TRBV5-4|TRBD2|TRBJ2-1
TGTGCCAGCAGCTTGACTAGCGGCAATGAGCAGTTCTTC
CASSLTSGNEQFF
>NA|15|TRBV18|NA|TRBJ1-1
TGTGCCAGCTCAACCCGGACAGTTGTGAACACTGAAGCTTTCTTT
CASSTRTVVNTEAFF
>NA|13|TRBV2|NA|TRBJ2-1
TGTGCCAGCAGTGGACAGGCCTACAATGAGCAGTTCTTC
CASSGQAYNEQFF
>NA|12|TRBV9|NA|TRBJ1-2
TGTCGTACGCCGGGGGGGAGATATGGCTACACCTTC
CRTPGGRYGYTF
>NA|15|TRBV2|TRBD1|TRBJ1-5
TGTGCCAGCAGTGAAGCCGGGGCAGGGGGTCAGCCCCAGCATTTT
CASSEAGAGGQPQHF
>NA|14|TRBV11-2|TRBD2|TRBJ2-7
TGTGCCAGCTCACTAGCGTATAGCTCCTACGAGCAGTACTTC
CASSLAYSSYEQYF
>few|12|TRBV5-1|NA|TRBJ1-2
TGCGCCAGCAGCTTGAGTAGGGGTGGCTACACCTTC
CASSLSRGGYTF
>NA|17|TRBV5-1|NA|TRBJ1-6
TGCGCCAGCAGCTTGGAAAGGGGAGGAGGTTATAATTCACCCCTCCACTTT
CASSLERGGGYNSPLHF
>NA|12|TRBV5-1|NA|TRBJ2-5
TGCGCCAGCAGCTTGGATCAAGAGGCCCAGTACTTC
CASSLDQEAQYF
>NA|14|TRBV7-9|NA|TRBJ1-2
TGTGCCAGCAGCAGGCTAGAGGGCGCGGGTGGCTACACCTTC
CASSRLEGAGGYTF
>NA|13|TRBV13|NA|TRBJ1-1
TGTGCCAGCAGCTTAAGGACAGAAAATGAAGCTTTCTTT
CASSLRTENEAFF
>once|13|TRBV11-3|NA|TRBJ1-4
TGTGCCAGCAGTTGGAGGAGGCGCGAAAAACTGTTTTTT
CASSWRRREKLFF
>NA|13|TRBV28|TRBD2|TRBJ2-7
TGTGCCAGCAGGCTAGCGGGGGAGTACGAGCAGTACTTC
CASRLAGEYEQYF